The rows below give T cell receptor beta chains drawn from one sample of a study of OX40 agonist ivuxolimab in advanced cancers. Some clones are missing from TCRdb's copy, which holds only in-frame ones; the method was immunoSEQ multiplex PCR. The profile shows approximately 66,000 clones, about 91% of them singletons. This specimen consisted of CD4+ or CD8+ T cells sorted from blood, obtained in a trial of the OX40 agonist ivuxolimab. The receptors come from an adult with an advanced solid tumor such as melanoma, head and neck, liver or kidney cancer. The CDR3 runs from the conserved cysteine through the conserved F or W. D genes are given only for firm matches. Clone size is stated in some rows and not others, as once, few, many or a class when expanded.

v_call: TRBV7-6; clone_size: .; j_call: TRBJ2-7; d_call: TRBD1; cdr3_aa: CASSPRDSLYEQYF; cdr3_nt: TGTGCCAGCAGCCCCCGGGACAGCCTCTACGAGCAGTACTTC
v_call: TRBV10-2; clone_size: .; j_call: TRBJ2-7; d_call: TRBD1; cdr3_aa: CASSTNTGDVHEQYF; cdr3_nt: TGCGCCAGCAGTACAAATACAGGGGACGTCCACGAGCAGTACTTC
v_call: TRBV7-8; clone_size: .; j_call: TRBJ2-7; d_call: TRBD1; cdr3_aa: CASSSQGYEQYF; cdr3_nt: TGTGCCAGCAGTTCACAGGGGTACGAGCAGTACTTC
v_call: TRBV4-1; clone_size: few; j_call: TRBJ2-7; d_call: .; cdr3_aa: CASSLATDSMSYEQYF; cdr3_nt: TGCGCCAGCAGCCTAGCCACCGACAGTATGTCCTACGAGCAGTACTTC
v_call: TRBV2; clone_size: once; j_call: TRBJ1-2; d_call: .; cdr3_aa: CASSEEAGDYGYTF; cdr3_nt: TGTGCCAGCAGTGAAGAGGCAGGGGACTATGGCTACACCTTC
v_call: TRBV5-4; clone_size: few; j_call: TRBJ1-1; d_call: .; cdr3_aa: CASSLEGPEAFF; cdr3_nt: TGTGCCAGCAGCTTGGAGGGCCCCGAAGCTTTCTTT
v_call: TRBV11-3; clone_size: .; j_call: TRBJ2-2; d_call: TRBD1; cdr3_aa: CASSIRQGPNTGELFF; cdr3_nt: TGTGCCAGCAGCATCCGACAGGGACCGAACACCGGGGAGCTGTTTTTT
v_call: TRBV6-1; clone_size: once; j_call: TRBJ2-7; d_call: TRBD1; cdr3_aa: CASQTGTSYEQYF; cdr3_nt: TGTGCCAGCCAGACAGGGACCTCCTACGAGCAGTACTTC
v_call: TRBV11-2; clone_size: .; j_call: TRBJ2-3; d_call: TRBD2; cdr3_aa: CASSFQAGGADTQYF; cdr3_nt: TGTGCCAGCAGCTTTCAAGCGGGGGGGGCGGATACGCAGTATTTT
v_call: TRBV10-3; clone_size: .; j_call: TRBJ2-7; d_call: .; cdr3_aa: CAISEREGAAYEQYF; cdr3_nt: TGTGCCATCAGTGAGCGGGAAGGAGCTGCCTACGAGCAGTACTTC
v_call: TRBV5-1; clone_size: .; j_call: TRBJ2-2; d_call: TRBD1; cdr3_aa: CASSPEGTGGPGELFF; cdr3_nt: TGCGCCAGCAGCCCGGAGGGGACAGGGGGCCCCGGGGAGCTGTTTTTT
v_call: TRBV7-2; clone_size: few; j_call: TRBJ2-2; d_call: .; cdr3_aa: CASSYQNTGELFF; cdr3_nt: TGTGCCAGCAGCTACCAGAACACCGGGGAGCTGTTTTTT
v_call: TRBV19; clone_size: once; j_call: TRBJ2-6; d_call: .; cdr3_aa: CASSPVEGGPGANVLTF; cdr3_nt: TGTGCCAGTAGCCCTGTGGAGGGGGGGCCGGGGGCCAACGTCCTGACTTTC
v_call: TRBV7-9; clone_size: once; j_call: TRBJ2-3; d_call: .; cdr3_aa: CASSPLGAPDTQYF; cdr3_nt: TGTGCCAGCAGCCCCTTAGGGGCCCCAGATACGCAGTATTTT
v_call: TRBV7-7; clone_size: few; j_call: TRBJ1-3; d_call: TRBD1; cdr3_aa: CASSMGTGKGNTIYF; cdr3_nt: TGTGCTAGCAGCATGGGGACAGGGAAGGGAAACACCATATATTTT
v_call: TRBV19; clone_size: .; j_call: TRBJ1-1; d_call: .; cdr3_aa: CASHRREQMNTEAFF; cdr3_nt: TGTGCCAGCCACCGAAGGGAACAGATGAACACTGAAGCTTTCTTT
v_call: TRBV5-1; clone_size: once; j_call: TRBJ1-5; d_call: .; cdr3_aa: CASSLGGVNSNQPQHF; cdr3_nt: TGCGCCAGCAGCTTGGGAGGGGTCAATAGCAATCAGCCCCAGCATTTT
v_call: TRBV18; clone_size: once; j_call: TRBJ1-2; d_call: TRBD1; cdr3_aa: CASGQGWDYGYTF; cdr3_nt: TGTGCCAGCGGACAGGGATGGGACTATGGCTACACCTTC
v_call: TRBV27; clone_size: .; j_call: TRBJ2-7; d_call: TRBD1; cdr3_aa: CASSLTGTGIYEQYF; cdr3_nt: TGTGCCAGCAGTTTAACGGGGACAGGGATCTACGAGCAGTACTTC
v_call: TRBV6-5; clone_size: .; j_call: TRBJ2-7; d_call: .; cdr3_aa: CASTAGGFYEQYF; cdr3_nt: TGTGCCAGCACGGCAGGGGGGTTCTACGAGCAGTACTTC
v_call: TRBV27; clone_size: .; j_call: TRBJ2-2; d_call: TRBD2; cdr3_aa: CASIPLAGAYTGELFF; cdr3_nt: TGTGCCAGCATCCCTTTAGCGGGGGCCTACACCGGGGAGCTGTTTTTT
v_call: TRBV6-5; clone_size: .; j_call: TRBJ1-2; d_call: .; cdr3_aa: CASSGGTENNYGYTF; cdr3_nt: TGTGCCAGCAGTGGCGGGACGGAAAACAACTATGGCTACACCTTC
v_call: TRBV7-6; clone_size: .; j_call: TRBJ2-5; d_call: TRBD2; cdr3_aa: CASSLATSAETQYF; cdr3_nt: TGTGCCAGCAGCTTAGCGACTAGCGCAGAGACCCAGTACTTC
v_call: TRBV5-1; clone_size: .; j_call: TRBJ1-1; d_call: TRBD1; cdr3_aa: CASSQRQGPTEAFF; cdr3_nt: TGCGCCAGCAGCCAGCGACAGGGACCCACTGAAGCTTTCTTT
v_call: TRBV9; clone_size: once; j_call: TRBJ1-5; d_call: .; cdr3_aa: CASSVGPTPNQPQHF; cdr3_nt: TGTGCCAGCAGCGTAGGGCCAACCCCTAATCAGCCCCAGCATTTT
v_call: TRBV5-4; clone_size: .; j_call: TRBJ1-2; d_call: .; cdr3_aa: CASSPTVGMDGYTF; cdr3_nt: TGTGCCAGCAGCCCGACGGTTGGGATGGATGGCTACACCTTC